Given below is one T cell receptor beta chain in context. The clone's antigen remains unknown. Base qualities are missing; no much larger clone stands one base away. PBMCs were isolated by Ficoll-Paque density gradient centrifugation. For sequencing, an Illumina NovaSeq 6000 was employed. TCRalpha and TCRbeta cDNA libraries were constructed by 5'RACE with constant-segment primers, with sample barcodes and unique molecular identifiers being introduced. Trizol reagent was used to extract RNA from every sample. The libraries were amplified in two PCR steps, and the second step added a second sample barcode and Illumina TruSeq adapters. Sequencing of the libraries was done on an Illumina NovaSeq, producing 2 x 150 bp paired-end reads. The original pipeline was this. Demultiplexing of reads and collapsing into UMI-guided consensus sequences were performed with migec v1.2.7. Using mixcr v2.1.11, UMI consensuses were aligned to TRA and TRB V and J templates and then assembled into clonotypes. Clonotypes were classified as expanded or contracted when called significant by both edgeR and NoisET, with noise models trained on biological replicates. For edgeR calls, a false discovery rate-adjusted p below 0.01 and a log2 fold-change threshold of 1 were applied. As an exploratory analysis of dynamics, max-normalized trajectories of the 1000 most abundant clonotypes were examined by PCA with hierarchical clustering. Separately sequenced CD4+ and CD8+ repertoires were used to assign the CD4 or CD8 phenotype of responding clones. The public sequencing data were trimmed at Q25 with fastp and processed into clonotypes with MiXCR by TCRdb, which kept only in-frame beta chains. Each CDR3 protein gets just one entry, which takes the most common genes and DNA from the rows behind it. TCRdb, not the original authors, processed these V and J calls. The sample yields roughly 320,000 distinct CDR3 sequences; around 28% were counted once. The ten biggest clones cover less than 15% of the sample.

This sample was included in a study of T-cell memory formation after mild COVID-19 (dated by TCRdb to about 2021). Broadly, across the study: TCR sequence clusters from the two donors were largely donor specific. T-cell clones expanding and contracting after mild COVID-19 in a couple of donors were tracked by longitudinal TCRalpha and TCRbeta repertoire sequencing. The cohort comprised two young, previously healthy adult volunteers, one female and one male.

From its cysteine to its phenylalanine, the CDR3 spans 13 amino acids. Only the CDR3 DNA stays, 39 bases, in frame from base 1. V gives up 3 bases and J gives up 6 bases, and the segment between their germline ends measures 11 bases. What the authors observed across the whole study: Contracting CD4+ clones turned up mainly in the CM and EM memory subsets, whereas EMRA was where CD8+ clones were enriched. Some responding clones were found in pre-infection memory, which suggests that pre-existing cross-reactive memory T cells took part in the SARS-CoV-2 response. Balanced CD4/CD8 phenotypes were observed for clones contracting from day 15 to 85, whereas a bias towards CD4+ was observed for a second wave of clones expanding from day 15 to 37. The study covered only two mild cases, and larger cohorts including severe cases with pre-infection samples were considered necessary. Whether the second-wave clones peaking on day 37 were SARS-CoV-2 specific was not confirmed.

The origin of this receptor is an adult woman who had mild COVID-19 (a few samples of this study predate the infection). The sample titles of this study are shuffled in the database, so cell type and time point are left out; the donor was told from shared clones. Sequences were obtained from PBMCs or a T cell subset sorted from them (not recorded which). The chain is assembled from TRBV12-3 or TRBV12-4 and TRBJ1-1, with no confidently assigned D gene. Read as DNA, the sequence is TGTGCCAGCAGTTTTAATGGTGGGGCTGAAGCTTTCTTT. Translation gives CASSFNGGAEAFF.